This section outlines one T cell receptor (beta chain) sequence together with its context. Its antigen is still unknown. The read ends 3 residues shy of where the CDR3 ends; the end is completed using the germline J gene. Dot-blot hybridization genotyped cervical HPV amplified with MY09/MY11 PCR. These data come from a study of T cells in women clearing cervical HPV infection. V lost 6 bases to trimming and J lost 1 base, with 16 bases between them. Looked up from germline, CDR1 is LNHDA and CDR2 is SQIVND (reference sequence). This CDR3 contains 16 residues. Sequencing used immunoSEQ multiplex PCR; TCRdb keeps in-frame clones, though not all of them. Listed are under 35,000 clones; approximately 1.5% falls within the top ten. Points from the study as a whole: CIN3+ cases had significantly higher TCR repertoire richness than controls, but evenness did not differ. TRBV6-7 relative abundance averaged around 0.11% in cases and roughly 0.17% in controls.

Sequencing was done on a sample of blood buffy coat. The chain carries TRBV19 and TRBJ1-5; D not resolved. This receptor was obtained from a woman between 18 and 70 years old with a cervical HPV16 infection that either progressed to CIN3+ or cleared (not recorded which). The sequenced part of the CDR3 DNA is TGTGCCAGTAGCAGCGGCCCGAGGTTGAGCAATCAGCCC. Translating gives CASSSGPRLSNQP. The full CDR3 protein reads CASSSGPRLSNQPQHF.